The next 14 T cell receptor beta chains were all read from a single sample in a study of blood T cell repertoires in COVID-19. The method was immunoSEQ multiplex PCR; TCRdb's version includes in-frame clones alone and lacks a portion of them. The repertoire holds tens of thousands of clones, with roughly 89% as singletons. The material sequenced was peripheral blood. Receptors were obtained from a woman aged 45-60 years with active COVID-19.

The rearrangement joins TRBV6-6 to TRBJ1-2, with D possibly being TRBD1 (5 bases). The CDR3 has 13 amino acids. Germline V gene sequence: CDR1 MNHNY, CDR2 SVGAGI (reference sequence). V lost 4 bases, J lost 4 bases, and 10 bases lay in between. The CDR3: CASSSDTFYGYTF. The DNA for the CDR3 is TGTGCCAGCAGTTCGGACACTTTCTATGGCTACACCTTC.

CDR3 nucleotides: TGTGCCAGCAGCCTAAGCGCCGGAAACGAGCAGTACTTC. Translation: CASSLSAGNEQYF. The V and J genes are TRBV3-1 (or the pseudogene TRBV3-2) and TRBJ2-7; D remains ambiguous. The CDR3 is 13 residues long. Germline CDR1 and CDR2: LGHDT and YNNKEL (reference sequence). Trimming cost V 4 bases and J 5 bases, with 12 bases left between them.

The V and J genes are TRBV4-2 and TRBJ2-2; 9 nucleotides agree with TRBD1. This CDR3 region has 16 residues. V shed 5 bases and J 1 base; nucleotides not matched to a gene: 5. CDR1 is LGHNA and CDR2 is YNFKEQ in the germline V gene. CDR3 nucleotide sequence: TGTGCCAGCAGCTTACCGGACAGGGGGAACACCGGGGAGCTGTTTTTT. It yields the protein CASSLPDRGNTGELFF.

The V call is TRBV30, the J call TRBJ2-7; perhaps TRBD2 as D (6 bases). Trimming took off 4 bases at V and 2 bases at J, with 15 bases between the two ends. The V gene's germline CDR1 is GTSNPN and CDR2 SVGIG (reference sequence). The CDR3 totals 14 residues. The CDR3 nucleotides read TGTGCCTGGACCTCGGGGGACTTCCCCTACGAGCAGTACTTC. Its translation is CAWTSGDFPYEQYF.

CDR3 region: CASSPRGLDTQYF. In DNA form, the CDR3 reads TGCGCCAGCAGCCCCCGGGGGTTAGATACGCAGTATTTT. V gene TRBV5-1 combines with J gene TRBJ2-3; D may be TRBD2 (6 bases). Trimming left V 4 bases short and J 5 bases short, with 11 bases between. Germline values: CDR1 SGHRS, CDR2 YFSETQ. The CDR3 is 13 amino acids.

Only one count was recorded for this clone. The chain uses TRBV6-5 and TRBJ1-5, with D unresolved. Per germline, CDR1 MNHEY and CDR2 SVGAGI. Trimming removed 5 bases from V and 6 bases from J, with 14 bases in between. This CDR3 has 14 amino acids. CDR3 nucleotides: TGTGCCAGCAGTCCCCGGGAGAAAGGTCAGCCCCAGCATTTT. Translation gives CASSPREKGQPQHF.

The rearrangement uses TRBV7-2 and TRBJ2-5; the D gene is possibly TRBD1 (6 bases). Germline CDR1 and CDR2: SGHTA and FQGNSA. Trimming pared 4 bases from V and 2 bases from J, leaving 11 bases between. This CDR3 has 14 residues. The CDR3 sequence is CASSYQTGQETQYF. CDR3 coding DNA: TGTGCCAGCAGCTACCAGACAGGACAAGAGACCCAGTACTTC.

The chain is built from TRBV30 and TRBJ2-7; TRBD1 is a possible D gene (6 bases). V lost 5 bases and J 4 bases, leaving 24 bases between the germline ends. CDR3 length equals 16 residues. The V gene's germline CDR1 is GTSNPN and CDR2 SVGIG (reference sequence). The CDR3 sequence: CAWGARTAEKGYEQYF. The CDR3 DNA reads TGTGCCTGGGGAGCCCGGACAGCCGAGAAGGGGTACGAGCAGTACTTC.

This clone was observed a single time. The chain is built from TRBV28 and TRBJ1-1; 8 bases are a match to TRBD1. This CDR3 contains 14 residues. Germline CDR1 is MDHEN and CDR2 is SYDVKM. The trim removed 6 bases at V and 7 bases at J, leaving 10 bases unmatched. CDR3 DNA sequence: TGTGCCAGCAGCCCTGTGGCAGGGGGCCTTGAAGCTTTCTTT. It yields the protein CASSPVAGGLEAFF. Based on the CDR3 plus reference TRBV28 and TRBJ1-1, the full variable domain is DVKVTQSSRYLVKRTGEKVFLECVQDMDHENMFWYRQDPGLGLRLIYFSYDVKMKEKGDIPEGYSVSREKKERFSLILESASTNQTSMYLCASSPVAGGLEAFFGQGTRLTVV.

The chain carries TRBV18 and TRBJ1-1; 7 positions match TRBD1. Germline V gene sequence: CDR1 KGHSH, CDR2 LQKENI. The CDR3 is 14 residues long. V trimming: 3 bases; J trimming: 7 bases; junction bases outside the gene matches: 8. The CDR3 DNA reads TGTGCCAGCTCACCCAATAGGGGGCAGGTTGAAGCTTTCTTT. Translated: CASSPNRGQVEAFF. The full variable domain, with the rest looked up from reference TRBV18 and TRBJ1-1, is NAGVMQNPRHLVRRRGQEARLRCSPMKGHSHVYWYRQLPEEGLKFMVYLQKENIIDESGMPKERFSAEFPKEGPSILRIQQVVRGDSAAYFCASSPNRGQVEAFFGQGTRLTVV.

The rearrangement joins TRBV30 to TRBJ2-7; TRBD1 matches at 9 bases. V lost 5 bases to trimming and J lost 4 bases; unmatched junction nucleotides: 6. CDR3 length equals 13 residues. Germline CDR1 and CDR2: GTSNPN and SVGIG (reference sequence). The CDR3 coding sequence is TGTGCCTGGTCCGGGACAGGGCGATACGAGCAGTACTTC. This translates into CAWSGTGRYEQYF. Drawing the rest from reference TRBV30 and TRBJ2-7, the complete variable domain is SQTIHQWPATLVQPVGSPLSLECTVEGTSNPNLYWYRQAAGRGLQLLFYSVGIGQISSEVPQNLSASRPQDRQFILSSKKLLLSDSGFYLCAWSGTGRYEQYFGPGTRLTVT.

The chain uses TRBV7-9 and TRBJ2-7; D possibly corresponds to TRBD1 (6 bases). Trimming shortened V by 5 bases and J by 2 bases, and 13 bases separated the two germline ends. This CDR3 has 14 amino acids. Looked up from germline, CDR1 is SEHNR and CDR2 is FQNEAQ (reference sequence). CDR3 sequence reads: CASSARTEPYEQYF. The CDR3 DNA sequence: TGTGCCAGCAGCGCCCGGACAGAGCCCTACGAGCAGTACTTC. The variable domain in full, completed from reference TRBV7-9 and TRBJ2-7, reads DTGVSQNPRHKITKRGQNVTFRCDPISEHNRLYWYRQTLGQGPEFLTYFQNEAQLEKSRLLSDRFSAERPKGSFSTLEIQRTEQGDSAMYLCASSARTEPYEQYFGPGTRLTVT.

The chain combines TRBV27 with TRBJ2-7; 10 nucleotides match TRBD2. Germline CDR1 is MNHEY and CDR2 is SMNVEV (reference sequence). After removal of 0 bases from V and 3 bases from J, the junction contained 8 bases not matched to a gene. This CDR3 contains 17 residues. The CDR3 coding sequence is TGTGCCAGCAGTTTATCAGGGGTAAGCGGGAGGGTCTACGAGCAGTACTTC. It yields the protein CASSLSGVSGRVYEQYF.

In nucleotides, the CDR3 is TGTGCCAGCAGCTCCCGAGGACAGGGCAGCTCCTACAATGAGCAGTTCTTC. It is translated as CASSSRGQGSSYNEQFF. The gene calls are TRBV9 and TRBJ2-1; the match to TRBD1 covers 8 bases. Trimming removed 4 bases from V and 0 bases from J; junction bases left unmatched: 9. Germline CDR1 reads SGDLS; CDR2 reads YYNGEE. This CDR3 is 17 amino acids long.